This T cell receptor beta chain was recovered during a study of blood T cell repertoires in COVID-19. About the research overall: PBMCs, B-cell-depleted T cells, or T cells were the source of the cDNA or gDNA that made up the material.

Original processing notes: The authors estimated nucleated cell counts from reference gene primer amplification. The assay was immunoSEQ multiplex PCR, and TCRdb's table has in-frame clones only and misses some. That table is the source of V, J and clone size, and D and trimming were worked out from the DNA. The sample contains about 200,000 clones, 70% to 85% of which appear only once. With 5 bases removed from V and 0 bases from J, the gap between germline ends came to 20 bases. Germline CDR1 SEHNR, CDR2 FQNEAQ (reference sequence). The CDR3 totals 18 residues. This clone was observed a handful of times. Patients in Seattle were enrolled during active infection, then followed longitudinally.

This chain links TRBV7-9 with TRBJ1-3, with D maybe TRBD1 (5 bases). This sequence originates from an elderly woman with COVID-19, enrolled during active disease. Sequencing was done on a sample of peripheral blood. The CDR3 nucleotides are TGTGCCAGCAGCCCGGACACTGAGCTATCGAACTCTGGAAACACCATATATTTT. The encoded protein is CASSPDTELSNSGNTIYF.